This TCR beta chain came from a study of siplizumab effects on memory and regulatory T cells. Notes on the study in general: Naive T cells apparently outstripped memory cells in diversity and seemed major alloresponse contributors. There was no confirmation of the suppressive function of proliferating Tregs from siplizumab cultures.

About this clone itself: Its specificity is not known.

Clones were read by immunoSEQ multiplex PCR, and TCRdb kept only the in-frame ones, dropping some. The sample gives about 98,000 clones, roughly nine tenths of which show up once; more than 0.95% is in the top ten. The CDR3 is 13 amino acids. Germline V gene lookup returns CDR1 MDHEN and CDR2 SYDVKM. This clonotype was obtained from a human donor in good health. Source material: CD4+ T cells sorted from blood. This chain uses TRBV28 with TRBJ2-1; 7 bases agree with TRBD1. This CDR3 is CGLLGGEYNEQFF. The DNA for the CDR3 is TGTGGGCTATTAGGGGGCGAATACAATGAGCAGTTCTTC.